The 2 T cell receptor beta chains presented below share a single source sample, sequenced in a study of CD8+ T cells in alopecia areata (dated by TCRdb to the late 2010s). This sample's time point label indicates: baseline before oral tofacitinib. The library was produced with the immunoSEQ multiplex PCR assay. To provide template for TCR sequencing, every sample had RNA extracted and reverse transcribed into cDNA. Entries here come from immuneACCESS through TCRdb and include only in-frame sequences with V and J called. Some clones fail to appear in such tables; in the studies checked, an unresolved V gene covers under half of the shortfall, and the cause of the remainder is unknown. The table for this sample lists 150,000 to 200,000 clones; roughly 70% of them were counted only once. The ten top clones hold 11% of the sample. This specimen consisted of CD8+ T cells sorted from blood, obtained at week 0. The receptors stem from a human donor with alopecia areata.

The V gene is TRBV13, the J gene TRBJ1-2; D unclear. Per germline, CDR1 PRHDT and CDR2 FYEKMQ (reference sequence). The germline V and J ends were trimmed by 5 bases and 0 bases, with 7 bases remaining between them. The length of the CDR3 is 13 residues. The CDR3 region is CASSLGANYGYTF. The DNA of the CDR3 is TGTGCCAGCAGCCTTGGAGCTAACTATGGCTACACCTTC.

The chain has TRBV7-9 and TRBJ2-3; D gene ambiguous. CDR1 is SEHNR, CDR2 FQNEAQ, per germline (reference sequence). The length of the CDR3 is 12 residues. V was cut by 3 bases and J by 5 bases, with 6 bases left in between. Written as DNA, the CDR3 is TGTGCCAGCAGCTTCGGCGGAGATACGCAGTATTTT. Its translation is CASSFGGDTQYF. Variable domain in full (rest from reference TRBV7-9 and TRBJ2-3): DTGVSQNPRHKITKRGQNVTFRCDPISEHNRLYWYRQTLGQGPEFLTYFQNEAQLEKSRLLSDRFSAERPKGSFSTLEIQRTEQGDSAMYLCASSFGGDTQYFGPGTRLTVL.